Here is one T cell receptor (beta chain) with its context. Its antigen remains unidentified. The repertoire was sequenced with immunoSEQ multiplex PCR; TCRdb's copy has only in-frame clones and lacks some. The top ten clones hold roughly 0.33% of a sample with tens of thousands of clones, 89% of them seen once. The data were obtained in a study of OX40 agonist ivuxolimab in advanced cancers. Study information: At 0.01 to 10 mg/kg, ivuxolimab was administered intravenously to patients every 2 weeks. General study results and limits: In the 0.1 to 3.0 mg/kg range, CD4+ and CD8+ blood T cells had expanded clonally by week 6. Antigen specificity remained undetermined for the expanded peripheral T cells.

Per the germline V gene, CDR1 is MNHNS and CDR2 is SASEGT. Trimming removed 6 bases from V and 6 bases from J, with 15 bases in between. There are 13 residues in the CDR3. This specimen was CD4+ or CD8+ T cells sorted from blood, taken in a trial of the OX40 agonist ivuxolimab. This sequence was found in an adult with an advanced solid tumor such as melanoma, head and neck, liver or kidney cancer. The rearrangement links TRBV6-1 to TRBJ2-7, with D unclear. CDR3 loop: CASRPTPTAEQYF. CDR3 DNA sequence: TGTGCCAGCAGACCGACACCGACCGCCGAGCAGTACTTC.